The rows below give T cell receptor beta chains drawn from one sample of a study of blood T cell repertoires in COVID-19. TCRdb's table, derived via immunoSEQ multiplex PCR, lists solely in-frame clones and lacks some. The sample gives more than 95,000 clones, about 80% of which show up once; approximately 25% is in the top ten. The material sequenced was peripheral blood. These receptors were collected from a human donor in a cohort sampled during active COVID-19. CDR3s include the opening cysteine and the closing phenylalanine or tryptophan. D genes are given only for firm matches. Clone size is given for some rows only: seen once, a few or many times, or a class if the clone is expanded.

clone_size: -; j_call: TRBJ2-3; v_call: TRBV28; d_call: -; cdr3_nt: TGTGCCAGCAGTTCCGGAGAGCTTGGCTTAGATACGCAGTATTTT; cdr3_aa: CASSSGELGLDTQYF
clone_size: -; j_call: TRBJ1-2; v_call: TRBV29-1; d_call: TRBD1; cdr3_nt: TGCAGCGCTGCGGACAGGGGAATCTATGGCTACACCTTC; cdr3_aa: CSAADRGIYGYTF
clone_size: -; j_call: TRBJ2-7; v_call: TRBV19; d_call: TRBD2; cdr3_nt: TGTGCCAGTAGTACCGGGACTAGCGGGAGCTACGAGCAGTACTTC; cdr3_aa: CASSTGTSGSYEQYF
clone_size: -; j_call: TRBJ1-2; v_call: TRBV29-1; d_call: -; cdr3_nt: TGCAGCGTTGAAAAGTCGTCAGGGAATGGCTACACCTTC; cdr3_aa: CSVEKSSGNGYTF
clone_size: -; j_call: TRBJ2-1; v_call: TRBV9; d_call: TRBD1; cdr3_nt: TGTGCCAGCAGCGCTGGACAGGGGGCGAGGCTCTACAATGAGCAGTTCTTC; cdr3_aa: CASSAGQGARLYNEQFF
clone_size: -; j_call: TRBJ1-2; v_call: TRBV7-9; d_call: TRBD1; cdr3_nt: TGTGCCATCGATCGGGGACAGAGAACCCTAGGCTACACCTTC; cdr3_aa: CAIDRGQRTLGYTF
clone_size: -; j_call: TRBJ1-1; v_call: TRBV9; d_call: TRBD1; cdr3_nt: TGTGCCAGCAGCCCCCGACAGGGGAACACTGAAGCTTTCTTT; cdr3_aa: CASSPRQGNTEAFF
clone_size: -; j_call: TRBJ2-3; v_call: TRBV7-2; d_call: TRBD1; cdr3_nt: TGTGCCAGCAGCTTAGGACAGGGGGCGCGAACAGATACGCAGTATTTT; cdr3_aa: CASSLGQGARTDTQYF
clone_size: -; j_call: TRBJ2-5; v_call: TRBV29-1; d_call: -; cdr3_nt: TGCAGCGTTGGAGACAGGTCCCAAGGGACCCAGTACTTC; cdr3_aa: CSVGDRSQGTQYF
clone_size: -; j_call: TRBJ1-2; v_call: TRBV6-5; d_call: -; cdr3_nt: TGTGCCAGCAGTTACGACACAGTGGGTTTCTATGGCTACACCTTC; cdr3_aa: CASSYDTVGFYGYTF
clone_size: few; j_call: TRBJ1-3; v_call: TRBV4-1; d_call: -; cdr3_nt: TGCGCCAGCAGCCAACCTTGGACTCTCCGAAACACCATATATTTT; cdr3_aa: CASSQPWTLRNTIYF
clone_size: -; j_call: TRBJ2-7; v_call: TRBV3-1/TRBV3-2; d_call: -; cdr3_nt: TGTGCCAGCAGCCAGGCCGTATCCTACGAGCAGTACTTC; cdr3_aa: CASSQAVSYEQYF
clone_size: -; j_call: TRBJ1-4; v_call: TRBV28; d_call: TRBD1; cdr3_nt: TGTGCCAGCAGTTTTGGGACAGGGGTTCTCGAAAAACTGTTTTTT; cdr3_aa: CASSFGTGVLEKLFF
clone_size: few; j_call: TRBJ1-4; v_call: TRBV2; d_call: TRBD1; cdr3_nt: TGTGCCAGCAGCGCACAGGGGGCGCCCGGTGAAAAACTGTTTTTT; cdr3_aa: CASSAQGAPGEKLFF
clone_size: -; j_call: TRBJ2-5; v_call: TRBV5-6; d_call: -; cdr3_nt: TGTGCCAGCAGCTTAGTCGGGAGAACCCACCAAGAGACCCAGTACTTC; cdr3_aa: CASSLVGRTHQETQYF
clone_size: -; j_call: TRBJ1-2; v_call: TRBV30; d_call: TRBD1; cdr3_nt: TGTGCCTGGAGTCAAATAGGAAGACAGGGGGCAATTTACACCTTC; cdr3_aa: CAWSQIGRQGAIYTF
clone_size: -; j_call: TRBJ2-5; v_call: TRBV6-6; d_call: TRBD2; cdr3_nt: TGTGCCAGCATTAGTAGCGGGAGAGAGAGAGAGACCCAGTACTTC; cdr3_aa: CASISSGRERETQYF
clone_size: -; j_call: TRBJ1-2; v_call: TRBV12-3/TRBV12-4; d_call: -; cdr3_nt: TGTGCCAGCAGTTTATGGCAGAACTATGGCTACACCTTC; cdr3_aa: CASSLWQNYGYTF
clone_size: -; j_call: TRBJ2-2; v_call: TRBV11-3; d_call: -; cdr3_nt: TGTGCCAGCAGCTTATTCGGTGGGGAGTCGAACACCGGGGAGCTGTTTTTT; cdr3_aa: CASSLFGGESNTGELFF
clone_size: -; j_call: TRBJ2-5; v_call: TRBV5-4; d_call: TRBD2; cdr3_nt: TGTGCCAGCAGCTTGGCGGGGGGATTTCAAGAGACCCAGTACTTC; cdr3_aa: CASSLAGGFQETQYF
clone_size: once; j_call: TRBJ2-3; v_call: TRBV7-2; d_call: TRBD2; cdr3_nt: TGTGCCAGCAGCTCCCTATCCCAAGGACTAGCGGGGATCCCGTTCAGGTATTTT; cdr3_aa: CASSSLSQGLAGIPFRYF
clone_size: once; j_call: TRBJ1-1; v_call: TRBV7-9; d_call: TRBD1; cdr3_nt: TGTGCCAGCAGCTTAGCGGGACAGGGCTGGACTTTCTTT; cdr3_aa: CASSLAGQGWTFF
clone_size: -; j_call: TRBJ2-7; v_call: TRBV27; d_call: -; cdr3_nt: TGTGCCAGCAGTTCTACAGGGCCCTACGAGCAGTACTTC; cdr3_aa: CASSSTGPYEQYF
clone_size: -; j_call: TRBJ1-2; v_call: TRBV19; d_call: -; cdr3_nt: TGTGCCAGTAGGGGGCCCGGGTATGGCTACACCTTC; cdr3_aa: CASRGPGYGYTF
clone_size: -; j_call: TRBJ2-3; v_call: TRBV11-3; d_call: -; cdr3_nt: TGTGCCAGCAGCTTGGGGGGACAGCCCCTCACAGATACGCAGTATTTT; cdr3_aa: CASSLGGQPLTDTQYF
clone_size: -; j_call: TRBJ2-2; v_call: TRBV5-1; d_call: -; cdr3_nt: TGCGCCAGCAGCTTGGGGGCACCCGGGGAGCTGTTTTTT; cdr3_aa: CASSLGAPGELFF
clone_size: few; j_call: TRBJ1-1; v_call: TRBV2; d_call: TRBD1; cdr3_nt: TGTGCCAGCAGTGGGGACAGGGGGGTCTCTGAAGCTTTCTTT; cdr3_aa: CASSGDRGVSEAFF
clone_size: few; j_call: TRBJ2-7; v_call: TRBV11-2; d_call: -; cdr3_nt: TGTGCCAGCAGCTTGGAAGAGGGCTCCTACGAGCAGTACTTC; cdr3_aa: CASSLEEGSYEQYF
clone_size: -; j_call: TRBJ2-1; v_call: TRBV7-3; d_call: -; cdr3_nt: TGTGCCAGCAGCCCTACTGGGGGAGGTGGCGTTGAGCAGTTCTTC; cdr3_aa: CASSPTGGGGVEQFF
clone_size: -; j_call: TRBJ2-3; v_call: TRBV6-5; d_call: -; cdr3_nt: TGTGCCAGCAGTTACCAGGGGCGGCAGGGGAGAAATACGCAGTATTTT; cdr3_aa: CASSYQGRQGRNTQYF
clone_size: -; j_call: TRBJ1-2; v_call: TRBV28; d_call: -; cdr3_nt: TGTGCCAGCAGTCCTCGACACCCTAACTATGGCTACACCTTC; cdr3_aa: CASSPRHPNYGYTF
clone_size: -; j_call: TRBJ1-5; v_call: TRBV21-1; d_call: -; cdr3_nt: TGTGCCAGCAGCCTCAGGGACACCCCGGGGACGACCCTCAATCAGCCCCAGCATTTT; cdr3_aa: CASSLRDTPGTTLNQPQHF
clone_size: -; j_call: TRBJ2-3; v_call: TRBV30; d_call: TRBD2; cdr3_nt: TGTGCCCGAGACCCCCGCGGGGAGGGAGATACGCAGTATTTT; cdr3_aa: CARDPRGEGDTQYF
clone_size: -; j_call: TRBJ1-5; v_call: TRBV15; d_call: -; cdr3_nt: TGTGCCACCAGCAGGGGGAGGGCGCGGCCCCAGCATTTT; cdr3_aa: CATSRGRARPQHF
clone_size: -; j_call: TRBJ1-1; v_call: TRBV2; d_call: TRBD1; cdr3_nt: TGTGCCAGCAGTGAAGACAGGGGCACTGAAGCTTTCTTT; cdr3_aa: CASSEDRGTEAFF